Listed below are T cell receptor beta chains from one sample, sequenced in a study of T cell responses to AZD1222 COVID-19 vaccine. Assay: immunoSEQ multiplex PCR; the TCRdb copy retains only in-frame clones and omits some. The table includes under 200,000 clones, 70% to 90% detected once. The specimen was peripheral blood, collected 28 days after the second AZD1222 dose. These receptors all come from an adult who received the AZD1222 COVID-19 vaccine. Each CDR3 is given with its conserved first and last residue. The D gene is left open where the match is weak.

D: TRBD2
J: TRBJ2-7
V: TRBV5-1
CDR3: CASSLARGLASYEQYF

D: -
J: TRBJ2-4
V: TRBV5-1
CDR3: CASSLGGSSKNIQYF

D: TRBD2
J: TRBJ2-5
V: TRBV28
CDR3: CASSLGGSLAETQYF

D: -
J: TRBJ1-4
V: TRBV30
CDR3: CAWRPDRRATNEKLFF

D: TRBD1
J: TRBJ2-7
V: TRBV5-4
CDR3: CASSPGTGIYEQYF

D: -
J: TRBJ1-6
V: TRBV7-9
CDR3: CASSLVGRGDSPLHF

D: -
J: TRBJ2-1
V: TRBV11-3
CDR3: CASSLEGGNNEQFF

D: TRBD1
J: TRBJ1-2
V: TRBV11-2
CDR3: CASSYTGVAGVYGYTF

D: TRBD2
J: TRBJ2-1
V: TRBV11-2
CDR3: CASSLDLGLVFPEQFF

D: TRBD1
J: TRBJ1-2
V: TRBV7-9
CDR3: CASGDSNYGYTF

D: -
J: TRBJ2-5
V: TRBV27
CDR3: CASSFSMGVGQETQYF

D: -
J: TRBJ2-1
V: TRBV18
CDR3: CASSPGQAPEQFF

D: -
J: TRBJ1-3
V: TRBV6-5
CDR3: CASSPQQGRNTIYF

D: -
J: TRBJ2-5
V: TRBV28
CDR3: CASSLPPSETQYF

D: TRBD1
J: TRBJ1-5
V: TRBV7-2
CDR3: CASSLGQTNQPQHF

D: TRBD1
J: TRBJ2-5
V: TRBV5-5
CDR3: CASSFSGQAGRETQYF

D: -
J: TRBJ1-6
V: TRBV4-3
CDR3: CASSQEGQGSSPLHF

D: TRBD1
J: TRBJ2-7
V: TRBV28
CDR3: CASRPGQGAKEGRREQYF

D: -
J: TRBJ2-1
V: TRBV19
CDR3: CASSQSPQGDEQFF

D: TRBD2
J: TRBJ2-7
V: TRBV29-1
CDR3: CSVASRLAGNEQYF

D: -
J: TRBJ2-5
V: TRBV6-5
CDR3: CASTSGDFQETQYF

D: -
J: TRBJ1-2
V: TRBV6-5
CDR3: CASSYPPPQSGYTF

D: -
J: TRBJ1-5
V: TRBV4-1
CDR3: CASSQGRPGEPQHF

D: -
J: TRBJ2-6
V: TRBV19
CDR3: CASRNRISGANVLTF

D: TRBD2
J: TRBJ2-2
V: TRBV6-2/TRBV6-3
CDR3: CASSYATSGAGELFF

D: -
J: TRBJ1-4
V: TRBV9
CDR3: CASSSGGGVGEKLFF

D: TRBD2
J: TRBJ2-3
V: TRBV5-1
CDR3: CASSLGLAGVTDTQYF

D: -
J: TRBJ2-3
V: TRBV27
CDR3: CASSPRSAPTDTQYF

D: -
J: TRBJ1-2
V: TRBV28
CDR3: CASSSGSLGSYGYTF

D: -
J: TRBJ2-2
V: TRBV5-1
CDR3: CASSEARSGTGELFF

D: -
J: TRBJ2-1
V: TRBV19
CDR3: CASSLSQGNYNEQFF

D: -
J: TRBJ2-1
V: TRBV7-9
CDR3: CASSSPLDHEQFF

D: -
J: TRBJ2-3
V: TRBV11-2
CDR3: CASSLRGFNNPDTQYF

D: -
J: TRBJ2-2
V: TRBV25-1
CDR3: CASSSEGELFF

D: -
J: TRBJ2-5
V: TRBV12-3/TRBV12-4
CDR3: CASKGETQYF

D: -
J: TRBJ2-1
V: TRBV5-5
CDR3: CASSQRNAPPEQFF

D: -
J: TRBJ2-7
V: TRBV2
CDR3: CASSEAYGGEQYF

D: TRBD1
J: TRBJ2-5
V: TRBV19
CDR3: CASRGQYQETQYF

D: -
J: TRBJ2-1
V: TRBV15
CDR3: CATSRQSSYNEQFF

D: -
J: TRBJ2-5
V: TRBV3-1/TRBV3-2
CDR3: CASSQLLARGETQYF

D: -
J: TRBJ1-2
V: TRBV6-5
CDR3: CASREGGGTAGYTF

D: -
J: TRBJ2-5
V: TRBV7-9
CDR3: CASSSGHPGRETQYF

D: TRBD1
J: TRBJ2-2
V: TRBV12-5
CDR3: CASGLAGTATGELFF

D: TRBD2
J: TRBJ2-1
V: TRBV6-4
CDR3: CASSEGTSGANEQFF

D: -
J: TRBJ1-2
V: TRBV6-1
CDR3: CASSESRARNYGYTF

D: -
J: TRBJ2-6
V: TRBV11-2
CDR3: CASSLEPPTGFGANVLTF

D: -
J: TRBJ2-1
V: TRBV7-8
CDR3: CASSVGRSSYNEQFF

D: TRBD2
J: TRBJ2-1
V: TRBV29-1
CDR3: CSGRRESNEQFF

D: -
J: TRBJ2-7
V: TRBV19
CDR3: CASSPPPRGSYEQYF

D: TRBD2
J: TRBJ2-7
V: TRBV18
CDR3: CASSRIAGGSYEQYF